This T cell receptor beta chain was captured by sequencing in a study of cytomegalovirus exposure and HLA in healthy donors. Study overall: The roughly 130 validation repertoires were reported in a later analysis to have been generated on the same platform as the approximately 700 first-cohort repertoires.

TCRdb keeps only in-frame clones here, not all; method: immunoSEQ multiplex PCR. There are 60,000 to 85,000 clones in the sample; around 94% occur only once, and about 1.6% lies in the top ten. Points on this clone: As yet, its antigen is unknown.

Study results and caveats: Cytomegalovirus status, reportedly, was diagnosed with high specificity and sensitivity by the classifier. Cytomegalovirus-associated status was assigned to some 180 TCR beta chains. Among the CMV-associated chains, a few were confirmed in vitro as specific for CMV antigens.

The germline V gene has CDR1 SGHVS and CDR2 FQNEAQ. The CDR3 length is 14 residues. J lost 3 bases, V lost 5 bases, and 5 bases had no gene match. This TCR came from a man between 18 and 29 years old in good health and CMV-seropositive. The chain employs TRBV7-8 and TRBJ2-5; 8 positions agree with TRBD1. Sequenced input: PBMCs. CDR3 sequence (DNA): TGTGCCAGCAGCCTCCAGACAGGGGAAGAGACCCAGTACTTC. Protein product: CASSLQTGEETQYF.